This T cell receptor (beta chain) was sequenced for a study of T cell responses to AZD1222 COVID-19 vaccine. Study context: Timing groups of about 4 and about 12 weeks for second doses were pooled.

J gave up 7 bases and V 1 base, and 17 bases lay outside the gene matches. Germline values: CDR1 MGHRA, CDR2 YSYEKL. The CDR3 consists of 19 residues. Some clones are missing from TCRdb's copy, which holds only in-frame ones; the method was immunoSEQ multiplex PCR. The table records 150,000 to 200,000 clones, about nine tenths of them present only once. Study-level points and caveats: Spike-specific TCR breadth and depth went up after people got two AZD1222 doses. Donors were chiefly white British, with a greater number of females, and clonal diversity was perhaps underestimated. Without day 14 samples, only post-peak T cell repertoires were studied.

Concerning this clone: As yet, its antigen is unknown.

The material sequenced was peripheral blood, taken on day 0 of AZD1222 vaccination. V usage is TRBV4-1 and J usage is TRBJ2-1, with 9 positions matching TRBD2. The receptor's source is an adult in good health. CDR3 amino acids: CASSQVGGRKREAPNEQFF. The CDR3 DNA reads TGCGCCAGCAGCCAAGTGGGGGGGCGAAAGCGGGAGGCCCCAAATGAGCAGTTCTTC.